Listed below are T cell receptor beta chains from one sample, sequenced in a study of cytomegalovirus exposure and HLA in healthy donors. Some clones are missing from TCRdb's copy, which holds only in-frame ones; the method was immunoSEQ multiplex PCR. The sample has some 120,000 clones; roughly 84% are singletons. Sequencing used PBMCs. The receptors originated from a woman aged 18-35 years in good health and CMV-seropositive. CDR3s include the opening cysteine and the closing phenylalanine or tryptophan.

j_call v_call cdr3_length cdr3_aa
TRBJ2-7 TRBV4-2 15 CASSELGGGALEQYF
TRBJ1-6 TRBV11-3 15 CASSPRGEGTPPLHF
TRBJ1-1 TRBV5-4 16 CASSLELRGRNTEAFF
TRBJ2-3 TRBV19 17 CASSMLGQLSSTDTQYF
TRBJ2-5 TRBV29-1 17 CSVEGVRDSSFQETQYF
TRBJ2-5 TRBV2 15 CASSSVGQMGETQYF
TRBJ1-1 TRBV5-1 13 CASSPREAGEAFF
NA TRBV2 12 CASSTGGREQYF
TRBJ2-7 TRBV19 17 CASSKGPAPGVEYEQYF
TRBJ2-5 TRBV6-1 15 CASSERQGNPETQYF
TRBJ2-5 TRBV6-1 15 CASSEPDRVLETQYF
TRBJ1-1 TRBV12-5 13 CASGLTGQEKAFF
TRBJ2-1 TRBV19 13 CASSDRFYNEQFF
TRBJ1-5 TRBV4-2 14 CASSQDQGNQPQHF
TRBJ2-3 TRBV5-1 15 CASSLWGQVTDTQYF
TRBJ2-1 TRBV19 14 CASIPSQGWNEQFF
TRBJ2-2 TRBV6-5 16 CASSYPPGHPREELFF
TRBJ2-2 TRBV7-9 14 CASSVDGNTGELFF
NA TRBV5-1 15 CASSDRDRGPYEQYF
TRBJ2-5 TRBV5-1 15 CASRAGERGSETQYF
TRBJ2-3 TRBV7-9 17 CSSSLGTSGGAADTQYF
TRBJ1-1 TRBV19 14 CASSKTGMNTEAFF
TRBJ1-6 TRBV6-5 15 CASSYSETGDSPLHF
TRBJ1-1 TRBV6-5 14 CASSYSGWRTEAFF
TRBJ2-7 TRBV18 15 CASSAGDSGSYEQYF
TRBJ2-2 TRBV2 15 CASRGQGANLGELFF
TRBJ1-1 TRBV5-1 14 CASRGRTGVTEAFF
TRBJ2-7 TRBV2 12 CASSEASGEQYF
TRBJ2-3 TRBV5-1 15 CASSSRGQPTDTQYF
TRBJ1-2 TRBV5-1 15 CASTPYTGNMGGYTF
TRBJ1-4 TRBV4-2 15 CASSPETATNEKLFF
TRBJ2-7 TRBV25-1 11 CASSSLYEQYF
TRBJ1-1 TRBV27 14 CASSSGLAGTEAFF
TRBJ2-5 TRBV6-1 14 CASSGSGYQETQYF
TRBJ1-4 TRBV10-3 13 CAISERGGEKLFF
TRBJ2-1 TRBV30 12 CAWSVLAGVQFF
TRBJ2-2 TRBV6-4 16 CASSGASGEYTGELFF
TRBJ2-7 TRBV5-4 13 CASSQGQPNEQYF
TRBJ1-1 TRBV5-4 13 CASTIGGGTEAFF
TRBJ2-5 TRBV9 15 CASSREGGLSETQYF